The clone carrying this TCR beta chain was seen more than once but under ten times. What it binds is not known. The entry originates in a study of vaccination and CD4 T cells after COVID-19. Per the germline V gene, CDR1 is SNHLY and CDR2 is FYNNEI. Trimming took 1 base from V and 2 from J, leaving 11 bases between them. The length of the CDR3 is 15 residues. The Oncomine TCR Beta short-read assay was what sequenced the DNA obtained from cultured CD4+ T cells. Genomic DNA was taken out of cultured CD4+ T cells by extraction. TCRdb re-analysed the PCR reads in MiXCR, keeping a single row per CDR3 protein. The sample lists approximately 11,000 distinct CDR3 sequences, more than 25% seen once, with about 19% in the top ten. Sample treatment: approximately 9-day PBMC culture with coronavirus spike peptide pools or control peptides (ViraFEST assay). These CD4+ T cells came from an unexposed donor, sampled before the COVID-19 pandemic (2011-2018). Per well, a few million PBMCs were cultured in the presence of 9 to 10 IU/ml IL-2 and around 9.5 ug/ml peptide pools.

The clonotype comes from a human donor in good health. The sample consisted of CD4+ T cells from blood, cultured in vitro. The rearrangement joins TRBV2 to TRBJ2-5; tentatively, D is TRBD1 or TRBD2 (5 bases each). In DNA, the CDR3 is TGTGCCAGCAGTGAAGGTTCGGGGCAGCAAGAGACCCAGTACTTC. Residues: CASSEGSGQQETQYF.